This entry lists 13 T cell receptor beta chains sequenced from one sample in a study of tumor-infiltrating lymphocytes in localized non-small cell lung cancer (dated by TCRdb to 2020 to 2023). The library was prepared using the immunoSEQ multiplex PCR assay. What TCRdb holds here is the immuneACCESS table cut down to in-frame rearrangements. Part of the clones is not present; checked against another copy, under half of the missing clones reflect an unresolved V gene, and the others are unexplained. The sample yields 20,000 to 25,000 clones; 70% to 80% were counted once. The top ten clonotypes cover less than 3.5% of the sample. The material sequenced was lung tumor tissue. The receptors here all came from a human donor with non-small cell lung cancer.

The genes are TRBV6-5 and TRBJ2-7; no reliable D call. Per the germline V gene, CDR1 is MNHEY and CDR2 is SVGAGI. Trimming cost V 9 bases and J 6 bases, with 9 bases left between them. There are 10 residues in the CDR3. CDR3 nucleotides: TGTGCCAGGGTGGGCGCCGAGCAGTACTTC. This encodes CARVGAEQYF.

This sequence joins TRBV30 and TRBJ1-5; a weak D match, TRBD1 (5 bases). Trimming removed 0 bases at V and 5 bases at J, with 8 bases between. Germline assignment: CDR1 GTSNPN and CDR2 SVGIG (reference sequence). The CDR3 length is 13 residues. For the CDR3, the DNA is TGTGCCTGGAGTGTCAGAGGGGATCAGCCCCAGCATTTT. It is translated as CAWSVRGDQPQHF.

This clone was counted once. V gene TRBV5-1 combines with J gene TRBJ1-2; a weak D match, TRBD1 (6 bases). This CDR3 contains 14 residues. The V gene lost 6 bases and the J gene lost 7 bases, with 19 bases spanning the gap. Germline V gene lookup returns CDR1 SGHRS and CDR2 YFSETQ. The CDR3 nucleotides read TGCGCCAGCAAGGGCCTAGGGGGTTTCTCTGGCTACACCTTC. Translation: CASKGLGGFSGYTF.

This clone was recorded only once. V usage is TRBV7-2 and J usage is TRBJ2-7; weak D call: TRBD1 (6 bases). CDR1 is SGHTA and CDR2 is FQGNSA in the germline V gene. This CDR3 region has 13 residues. V gave up 5 bases and J gave up 5 bases, with 13 bases separating them. CDR3 bases: TGTGCCAGCAGCCTTCAACAGGGTCACGAGCAGTACTTC. Its translation: CASSLQQGHEQYF.

This sequence joins TRBV18 and TRBJ2-7; D unresolved. V dropped 0 bases and J dropped 1 base, with 7 bases sitting between them. CDR1 and CDR2 from the germline V gene are KGHSH and LQKENI. This CDR3 spans 14 amino acids. As DNA, the CDR3 is TGTGCCAGCTCACCACCGGCCAGGTCCTACGAGCAGTACTTC. This gives the protein CASSPPARSYEQYF.

CDR3 sequence reads: CASSTSGLSTDTQYF. The CDR3 DNA reads TGTGCCAGCAGTACCTCGGGACTCAGCACAGATACGCAGTATTTT. This chain links TRBV28 with TRBJ2-3; possibly TRBD2 for D (6 bases). Germline loops: CDR1 MDHEN, CDR2 SYDVKM. This CDR3 spans 15 amino acids. Trimming removed 5 bases at V and 0 bases at J, with 12 bases between.

This sequence joins TRBV11-2 and TRBJ1-3; TRBD1 is a possible D gene (5 bases). The CDR3 totals 17 residues. The germline V gene encodes CDR1 SGHAT and CDR2 FQNNGV. The germline V and J ends were trimmed by 1 base and 0 bases, with 13 bases remaining between them. In DNA, the CDR3 is TGTGCCAGCAGCTTAGGGCCAGGGTGGTCCTCTGGAAACACCATATATTTT. Residues: CASSLGPGWSSGNTIYF.

For the CDR3, the DNA is TGTGCCATCAGTGACCTAGAGACCCAGTACTTC. It translates to CAISDLETQYF. The chain links TRBV10-3 to TRBJ2-5; no reliable D call. The CDR3 covers 11 residues. V lost 3 bases and J lost 4, with 3 bases in between. CDR1 and CDR2 (germline): ENHRY, SYGVKD.

The genes are TRBV15 and TRBJ1-1, with D unresolved. Germline V gene sequence: CDR1 LNHNV, CDR2 YYDKDF (reference sequence). This CDR3 has 13 residues. Deletions cut 0 bases from V and 3 bases from J, with 5 bases between. CDR3 in amino acids: CATSREFYTEAFF. CDR3 DNA: TGTGCCACCAGCAGAGAATTTTACACTGAAGCTTTCTTT.

The V and J genes are TRBV10-3 and TRBJ2-2; 7 positions match TRBD2. Germline-derived CDR1 and CDR2 are ENHRY and SYGVKD. The CDR3 is 15 residues long. V was pared by 6 bases and J by 4 bases, with 8 bases of the junction left unmatched. CDR3 nucleotide sequence: TGTGCCATCAGGGCCGGGACTAACCCCACCGGGGAGCTGTTTTTT. Its translation is CAIRAGTNPTGELFF.

The chain recombines TRBV5-1 with TRBJ2-1, with a tentative D call TRBD2 (6 bases). Germline V gene sequence: CDR1 SGHRS, CDR2 YFSETQ. Trimming took off 3 bases at V and 10 bases at J, with 20 bases between the two ends. This CDR3 comprises 15 residues. The CDR3 sequence: CASSSQVETRGEQFF. The CDR3 bases are TGCGCCAGCAGCTCCCAGGTGGAGACCCGGGGGGAGCAGTTCTTC.

J is TRBJ2-3 and V is TRBV5-6, with 15 positions matching TRBD2. The CDR3 covers 16 residues. Per the germline V gene, CDR1 is SGHDT and CDR2 is YYEEEE. V lost 4 bases and J lost 5; bases outside the gene matches: 5. The chain's CDR3 is CASSLGLAGGVDTQYF. CDR3 DNA sequence: TGTGCCAGCAGCCTGGGACTAGCGGGAGGTGTAGATACGCAGTATTTT. The whole variable domain, remainder taken from reference TRBV5-6 and TRBJ2-3, is DAGVTQSPTHLIKTRGQQVTLRCSPKSGHDTVSWYQQALGQGPQFIFQYYEEEERQRGNFPDRFSGHQFPNYSSELNVNALLLGDSALYLCASSLGLAGGVDTQYFGPGTRLTVL.

This chain links TRBV10-3 with TRBJ2-5; weak D call: TRBD2 (7 bases). Between the trimmed V and J ends, which lost 8 bases and 5 bases, there was a span of 15 bases. The length of the CDR3 is 13 residues. Germline V lookup: CDR1 ENHRY, CDR2 SYGVKD. CDR3 in DNA: TGTGCCATCGGGAGGGGGTTGGGTGAGACCCAGTACTTC. It yields the protein CAIGRGLGETQYF.